The 4 T cell receptor beta chains presented below share a single source sample, sequenced in a study of post-analysis software for immune sequencing data. Study results and caveats: Patients showed TRBV5-6, TRBV5-1 and TRBV20-1 among roughly 5 TRBV segments more frequent than in controls.

Tagging with unique molecular identifiers was a feature of the TCR beta cDNA libraries. Via MiXCR, TCRdb re-called the PCR reads, giving one row per CDR3 protein. The sample has fewer than 550,000 distinct CDR3 sequences; under 40% are singletons. No cognate antigen is known for these TCRs. Sequenced: blood. These TCRs come from a girl aged 2-17 years with multiple sclerosis.

The chain uses TRBV10-3 and TRBJ1-6, with D unclear. The germline V gene encodes CDR1 ENHRY and CDR2 SYGVKD. Trimming left V 0 bases short and J 8 bases short, with 8 bases between. CDR3 length equals 14 residues. The CDR3 DNA reads as TGTGCCATCAGTGAGTCAGCGCTCGATTCACCCCTCCACTTT. It yields the protein CAISESALDSPLHF.

Concerning this clonotype: The junction departs from the called germline gene at one end, perhaps through a read error. This chain uses TRBV6-5 with TRBJ2-2, with D tentatively TRBD1 (5 bases). This CDR3 spans 13 amino acids. Germline values: CDR1 MNHEY, CDR2 SVGAGI. The CDR3 reads CAGRKGQGGELFF. In DNA form, the CDR3 reads TGTGCCGGCAGAAAGGGTCAGGGTGGGGAGCTGTTTTTT.

The chain links TRBV3-1 to TRBJ2-1; D ambiguous. The CDR3 extends over 14 amino acids. Trimming cost V 0 bases and J 9 bases, with 12 bases left between them. Germline V gene data show CDR1 as LGHDT and CDR2 as YNNKEL (reference sequence). The CDR3 coding sequence is TGTGCCAGCAGCCAAGATCTAATCCCAGGTGAGCAGTTCTTC. The encoded protein is CASSQDLIPGEQFF.

J is TRBJ1-5 and V is TRBV15, with D maybe TRBD1 (6 bases). There are 15 residues in the CDR3. V shed 5 bases and J shed 0 bases, with 11 bases lying between them. CDR1 and CDR2 from the germline V gene are LNHNV and YYDKDF (reference sequence). CDR3 loop: CATSLDRSSNQPQHF. In DNA, the CDR3 is TGTGCCACCAGCCTAGACAGGTCTAGCAATCAGCCCCAGCATTTT.